Reported below is one T cell receptor beta chain. What this receptor recognizes is not known. Nothing much larger sits one base from this clone, and base qualities are not available. This specimen belongs to a study of control samples from healthy donors and cancer patients (dated by TCRdb to between 2020 and 2021). Including cysteine and phenylalanine, the CDR3 has 12 amino acids. The retained sequence is limited to the CDR3, 36 bases, with the frame set at the first base. V is shortened by 3 bases, J by 1 base, and the region joining them spans 2 bases. The germline V gene specifies SGHAT as CDR1 and FQNNGV as CDR2. The receptor library was made with the immunoSEQ multiplex PCR assay. Entries here come from immuneACCESS through TCRdb and include only in-frame sequences with V and J called. Some clones fail to appear in such tables; in the studies checked, an unresolved V gene covers under half of the shortfall, and the cause of the remainder is unknown. Here the sample has 73,000 or so clones; roughly 87% occur a single time. Of the sample, 4% is held by the ten largest clones.

This chain is built from TRBV11-2 and TRBJ2-3; no D gene can be assigned with confidence. The sequence derives from a woman in her fifties or sixties in good health. The sequenced material came from blood. The CDR3 reads CASSFGTDTQYF. DNA sequence: TGTGCCAGCAGCTTCGGCACAGATACGCAGTATTTT.